This T cell receptor (beta chain) came from a study of T cell responses to AZD1222 COVID-19 vaccine. Comment on this clone: Its antigen is not known.

Study-level results: Variant regions that are unmutated are reportedly the target of nearly half of spike-specific TCRs. Dominant CD4 TCR responses targeted spike regions 160-218 and 743-854. Donor demographics were predominantly white British with a female majority; clonal diversity may be underestimated. AZD1222 recipients seropositive at baseline numbered only 6 or 7.

Profiled with immunoSEQ multiplex PCR; TCRdb holds only in-frame clones, not every one. The profile covers about 120,000 clones, with roughly 91% appearing a single time and about 7.4% taken by the ten largest. V dropped 0 bases and J dropped 6 bases, with 12 bases sitting between them. Germline V gene data show CDR1 as SGDLS and CDR2 as YYNGEE. This CDR3 region has 14 residues. This specimen consisted of peripheral blood, obtained 28 days after the second AZD1222 dose. The genes are TRBV9 and TRBJ2-5, with unresolved D. The sequence was obtained from an adult who received the AZD1222 COVID-19 vaccine. This chain's CDR3 is CASSVATPVKTQYF. CDR3 coding DNA: TGTGCCAGCAGCGTAGCCACCCCCGTGAAGACCCAGTACTTC.